These 6 T cell receptor beta chains came from one sample sequenced in a study of blood T cell repertoires in COVID-19. This table comes from immunoSEQ multiplex PCR, and its TCRdb copy is limited to in-frame clones, with some not included. Among around 260,000 clones listed, about 89% were seen once. Sequenced sample: peripheral blood. The receptors originated from a woman in her forties who had recovered from COVID-19.

V usage is TRBV29-1 and J usage is TRBJ2-1, with TRBD1 as a possible D gene (6 bases). There are 15 residues in the CDR3. Deletions cut 2 bases from V and 8 bases from J, with 19 bases between. In germline, CDR1 is SQVTM, CDR2 ANQGSEA. CDR3 loop: CSVEPDRWGTYEQFF. In DNA, the CDR3 is TGCAGCGTTGAACCAGACAGGTGGGGCACATATGAGCAGTTCTTC.

V usage is TRBV29-1 and J usage is TRBJ2-7, with 11 positions matching TRBD1. Trimming took 7 bases from V and 2 from J; bases not matched to a gene: 16. Germline-derived CDR1 and CDR2 are SQVTM and ANQGSEA. This CDR3 is 17 amino acids long. The CDR3 protein is CSALGGTGGLKAYEQYF. The CDR3 nucleotides read TGCAGCGCCCTAGGTGGGACAGGGGGATTAAAGGCCTACGAGCAGTACTTC.

V usage is TRBV7-9 and J usage is TRBJ1-2, with D tentatively TRBD1 (5 bases). This CDR3 contains 16 residues. Trimming left V 5 bases short and J 0 bases short, with 16 bases between. Germline loops: CDR1 SEHNR, CDR2 FQNEAQ (reference sequence). CDR3 DNA sequence: TGTGCCAGCAGCCACAGGATCGGCGATTCTAACTATGGCTACACCTTC. Translated: CASSHRIGDSNYGYTF.

The chain links TRBV7-2 to TRBJ1-1; 8 bases agree with TRBD1. The CDR3 spans 14 residues. CDR1 and CDR2 from the germline V gene are SGHTA and FQGNSA. After removal of 4 bases from V and 2 bases from J, the junction contained 3 bases not matched to a gene. The CDR3 DNA is TGTGCCAGCAGCTCGACAGGGGCTAACACTGAAGCTTTCTTT. This codes for CASSSTGANTEAFF.

The J gene is TRBJ2-2, the V gene TRBV24-1; the D gene is possibly TRBD2 (6 bases). The CDR3 runs 14 residues. CDR1 is KGHDR, CDR2 SFDVKD, per germline. V lost 5 bases, J lost 5 bases, and 11 bases lay in between. The CDR3 nucleotides read TGTGCCACCAGTGTGGGGGGACGAACCGGGGAGCTGTTTTTT. This sequence encodes CATSVGGRTGELFF.

V gene TRBV12-3 or TRBV12-4 combines with J gene TRBJ2-3; D is unresolved. Deletions cut 6 bases from V and 4 bases from J, with 11 bases between. The CDR3 consists of 13 residues. The CDR3 spells CASRADSADTQYF. CDR3 in DNA: TGTGCCAGCAGGGCAGACTCGGCAGATACGCAGTATTTT.